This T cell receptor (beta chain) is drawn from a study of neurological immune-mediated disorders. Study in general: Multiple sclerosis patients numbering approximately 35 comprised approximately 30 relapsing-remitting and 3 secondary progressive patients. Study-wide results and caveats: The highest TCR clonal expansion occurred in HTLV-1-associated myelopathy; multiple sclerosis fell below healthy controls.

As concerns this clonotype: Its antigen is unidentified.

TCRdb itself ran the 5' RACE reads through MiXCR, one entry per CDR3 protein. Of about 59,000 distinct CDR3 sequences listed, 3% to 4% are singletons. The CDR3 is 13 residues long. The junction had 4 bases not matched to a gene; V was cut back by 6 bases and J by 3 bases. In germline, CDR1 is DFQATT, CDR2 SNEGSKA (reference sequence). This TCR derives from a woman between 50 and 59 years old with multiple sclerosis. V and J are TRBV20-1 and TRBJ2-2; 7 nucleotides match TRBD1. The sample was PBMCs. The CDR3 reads CSARGQHTGELFF. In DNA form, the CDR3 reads TGCAGTGCAAGGGGGCAGCACACCGGGGAGCTGTTTTTT.